A selection of T cell receptor beta chains follows, all from one sample in a study of T cells in Graves' hyperthyroidism and ophthalmopathy. One entry per CDR3 protein, called by TCRdb with MiXCR from the multiplex PCR reads. Of hundreds of thousands of distinct CDR3 sequences listed, under 20% are singletons. Sample: blood. The receptors shown here come from a woman aged 50 to 65 with Graves' hyperthyroidism that later progressed to Graves' ophthalmopathy. The CDR3 runs from the conserved cysteine through the conserved F or W. A D gene is named only where the DNA matches it firmly. Rows give clone size only sometimes, using once, few, many, or a class for an expanded clone.

v_call: TRBV2; j_call: TRBJ1-5; d_call: -; clone_size: -; cdr3_aa: CASSEREGISYNQPQHF; cdr3_nt: TGTGCCAGCAGTGAAAGGGAAGGAATAAGTTACAATCAGCCCCAGCATTTT
v_call: TRBV6-2/TRBV6-3; j_call: TRBJ2-2; d_call: TRBD2; clone_size: -; cdr3_aa: CASSYLIAGARGELFF; cdr3_nt: TGTGCCAGCAGTTACCTTATAGCGGGGGCCCGCGGGGAGCTGTTTTTT
v_call: TRBV7-3; j_call: TRBJ2-1; d_call: TRBD2; clone_size: many; cdr3_aa: CASSLGLAGFNEQFF; cdr3_nt: TGTGCCAGCAGCTTAGGACTAGCGGGATTCAATGAGCAGTTCTTC
v_call: TRBV9; j_call: TRBJ2-1; d_call: -; clone_size: many; cdr3_aa: CASSPRQVYNEQFF; cdr3_nt: TGTGCCAGCAGCCCCCGACAGGTTTACAATGAGCAGTTCTTC
v_call: TRBV12-3/TRBV12-4; j_call: TRBJ2-1; d_call: -; clone_size: -; cdr3_aa: CASSWTRDNEQFF; cdr3_nt: TGTGCCAGCAGTTGGACCCGGGACAATGAGCAGTTCTTC
v_call: TRBV5-1; j_call: TRBJ2-2; d_call: TRBD1; clone_size: -; cdr3_aa: CASSTRQGTGELFF; cdr3_nt: TGCGCCAGCAGCACCCGACAGGGGACCGGGGAGCTGTTTTTT
v_call: TRBV3-1; j_call: TRBJ2-1; d_call: -; clone_size: many; cdr3_aa: CASSQELDNEQFF; cdr3_nt: TGTGCCAGCAGCCAAGAGCTAGACAATGAGCAGTTCTTC
v_call: TRBV20-1; j_call: TRBJ2-7; d_call: TRBD2; clone_size: few; cdr3_aa: CSARGGGGTSSYEQYF; cdr3_nt: TGCAGTGCTAGAGGCGGGGGGGGTACCAGCTCCTACGAGCAGTACTTC
v_call: TRBV29-1; j_call: TRBJ1-1; d_call: TRBD1; clone_size: few; cdr3_aa: CSVQDRENTEAFF; cdr3_nt: TGCAGCGTTCAGGACAGGGAGAACACTGAAGCTTTCTTT
v_call: TRBV7-9; j_call: TRBJ2-1; d_call: -; clone_size: -; cdr3_aa: CAGGSDEQFF; cdr3_nt: TGTGCCGGAGGAAGCGATGAGCAGTTCTTC
v_call: TRBV27; j_call: TRBJ2-5; d_call: -; clone_size: many; cdr3_aa: CASTQSGKGRETQYF; cdr3_nt: TGTGCCAGTACCCAATCGGGAAAGGGCCGAGAGACCCAGTACTTC
v_call: TRBV6-6; j_call: TRBJ2-7; d_call: -; clone_size: many; cdr3_aa: CASSYSQDGKLDEQYF; cdr3_nt: TGTGCCAGCAGTTACTCTCAGGACGGGAAACTTGACGAGCAGTACTTC
v_call: TRBV12-3/TRBV12-4; j_call: TRBJ1-1; d_call: -; clone_size: many; cdr3_aa: CASTVFGGLGTEAFF; cdr3_nt: TGTGCCAGCACAGTATTTGGGGGGTTGGGGACTGAAGCTTTCTTT
v_call: TRBV24-1; j_call: TRBJ2-1; d_call: -; clone_size: -; cdr3_aa: CATSTGRGGNEQFF; cdr3_nt: TGTGCCACCAGTACCGGGCGTGGGGGAAATGAGCAGTTCTTC
v_call: TRBV3-1; j_call: TRBJ2-1; d_call: -; clone_size: many; cdr3_aa: CASSQDVAGPHNEQFF; cdr3_nt: TGTGCCAGCAGCCAAGATGTGGCAGGGCCACACAATGAGCAGTTCTTC
v_call: TRBV29-1; j_call: TRBJ2-4; d_call: -; clone_size: many; cdr3_aa: CSVKLRLAKNIQYF; cdr3_nt: TGCAGCGTGAAGCTCAGACTAGCCAAAAACATTCAGTACTTC
v_call: TRBV11-2; j_call: TRBJ2-1; d_call: TRBD2; clone_size: many; cdr3_aa: CASSLVGGGAVEQFF; cdr3_nt: TGTGCCAGCAGCTTAGTCGGCGGGGGGGCCGTAGAGCAGTTCTTC
v_call: TRBV20-1; j_call: TRBJ2-3; d_call: -; clone_size: -; cdr3_aa: CSAEQGGPTDTQYF; cdr3_nt: TGCAGTGCGGAACAGGGTGGACCCACAGATACGCAGTATTTT
v_call: TRBV20-1; j_call: TRBJ1-4; d_call: -; clone_size: few; cdr3_aa: CSARDLAASNEKLFF; cdr3_nt: TGCAGTGCTAGAGATCTGGCAGCTAGTAATGAAAAACTGTTTTTT